This T cell receptor (beta chain) was observed in a study of blood T cell repertoires in COVID-19. Study summary: Collection of acute and convalescent COVID-19 samples took place in the United States, Italy and Spain. T cells, B-cell-depleted T cells, or PBMCs provided the cDNA or gDNA that served as material.

Germline CDR1 LNHNV, CDR2 YYDKDF (reference sequence). J gave up 4 bases and V 0 bases, and 5 bases lay outside the gene matches. This CDR3 has 17 residues. Authors' analysis steps: Counts of nucleated cells, estimated from reference gene primer amplification, were obtained. The method was immunoSEQ multiplex PCR; TCRdb's version includes in-frame clones alone and lacks a portion of them. The V and J calls and clone size come from that table; D and trimming were worked out from the DNA. This table has some 89,000 clones, 70% to 85% appearing once. Specimen: peripheral blood. The chain is built from TRBV15 and TRBJ2-2; 10 bases map to TRBD2. The receptor was isolated from a man between 65 and 85 years old with acute or convalescent COVID-19. The CDR3 spells CATSRDRLAGVTGELFF. DNA for the CDR3: TGTGCCACCAGCAGAGATAGGCTAGCGGGGGTCACCGGGGAGCTGTTTTTT. The whole variable domain, remainder taken from reference TRBV15 and TRBJ2-2, is DAMVIQNPRYQVTQFGKPVTLSCSQTLNHNVMYWYQQKSSQAPKLLFHYYDKDFNNEADTPDNFQSRRPNTSFCFLDIRSPGLGDTAMYLCATSRDRLAGVTGELFFGEGSRLTVL.